The T cell receptor beta chain under discussion was sequenced for a study of blood T cell repertoires in COVID-19. Study at large: Samples representing acute and convalescent COVID-19 were sourced from the United States, Italy and Spain.

Clones were read by immunoSEQ multiplex PCR, and TCRdb kept only the in-frame ones, dropping some. Counted here are about 170,000 clones, approximately 92% occurring once; the ten biggest clones make up 4.6%. CDR1 MDHEN and CDR2 SYDVKM come from the germline V gene. With 7 bases removed from V and 7 bases from J, the gap between germline ends came to 11 bases. The CDR3 has 13 amino acids. Source material: peripheral blood. The TCR was taken from a woman between 50 and 59 years old with acute or convalescent COVID-19. This chain uses TRBV28 with TRBJ1-6; D remains unclear. The CDR3 DNA reads as TGTGCCAGCATCGAGGCGGGGAATTCACCCCTCCACTTT. This translates into CASIEAGNSPLHF. Full variable domain (remainder filled in from reference TRBV28 and TRBJ1-6): DVKVTQSSRYLVKRTGEKVFLECVQDMDHENMFWYRQDPGLGLRLIYFSYDVKMKEKGDIPEGYSVSREKKERFSLILESASTNQTSMYLCASIEAGNSPLHFGNGTRLTVT.